This is a list of T cell receptor beta chains from one sample in a study of blood T cells in healthy people across ages. Using its own MiXCR run on the 5' RACE reads, TCRdb lists one record per CDR3 protein. The sample comprises 800,000 to 950,000 distinct CDR3 sequences, roughly 35% of which are singletons, and 10% to 15% rests with the top ten. The sequenced sample consisted of blood. The source is a man aged 18-30 years in good health. CDR3s include the opening cysteine and the closing phenylalanine or tryptophan. The D gene is left open where the match is weak. Size tells how often a clone was seen (once, few, many) or the class of an expanded clone, and some rows leave it out.

J,size,length,V,D,DNA,CDR3
TRBJ1-5,many,15,TRBV20-1,TRBD1,TGCAGTGCTAGAGATTTGGACAGGGGGGGCCAGCCCCAGCATTTT,CSARDLDRGGQPQHF
TRBJ2-1,many,16,TRBV9,-,TGTGCCAGCAGCGTGGTCGACAGGAGCTCCTACAATGAGCAGTTCTTC,CASSVVDRSSYNEQFF
TRBJ1-4,-,18,TRBV10-3,TRBD1,TGTGCCATCAGTGACGTGGGACAGGGGCCTGGAGGGAGCGAAAAACTGTTTTTT,CAISDVGQGPGGSEKLFF
TRBJ2-7,once,14,TRBV9,-,TGTGCCAGCAGCAAGACTCGAAGCTCCGACGAGCAGTACTTC,CASSKTRSSDEQYF
TRBJ2-7,-,13,TRBV7-9,TRBD1,TGTGCCAGCAGCTCCAGACAGGGCCACGAGCAGTACTTC,CASSSRQGHEQYF
TRBJ2-5,-,15,TRBV7-2,TRBD2,TGTGCCAGCAGCTTAGATTCGCCAGCGGGGGAGACCCAGTACTTC,CASSLDSPAGETQYF
TRBJ2-4,few,16,TRBV12-3/TRBV12-4,TRBD1,TGTGCCAGCAGCCCTGGGGACAGCGTCCTTAAAAACATTCAGTACTTC,CASSPGDSVLKNIQYF
TRBJ1-1,few,14,TRBV11-2,-,TGTGCCAGCAGCTTAGGGGTCAGTGGGGGAACAGCTTTCTTT,CASSLGVSGGTAFF
TRBJ1-2,-,15,TRBV20-1,-,TGCAGTGCTAGAGATAGTGACAGGTCCAACTATGGCTACACCTTC,CSARDSDRSNYGYTF
TRBJ1-2,many,14,TRBV20-1,-,TGCAGTGCTAGAGATCAACTAGCTAACTATGGCTACACCTTC,CSARDQLANYGYTF
TRBJ2-7,few,13,TRBV6-5,-,TGTGCCAGCAGTTACTATCCAACCTACGAGCAGTACTTC,CASSYYPTYEQYF
TRBJ2-1,-,16,TRBV18,TRBD2,TGTGCCAGCTCACCTCGACTAGCGGGGTTCTACAATGAGCAGTTCTTC,CASSPRLAGFYNEQFF
TRBJ1-1,few,14,TRBV7-9,-,TGTGCCAGCAGCTTCGGGGTGAGGGGAACTGAAGCTTTCTTT,CASSFGVRGTEAFF
TRBJ2-3,-,17,TRBV4-3,-,TGCGCCAGCAGCCCAGGATGGGGGGGGCCAAGCACAGATACGCAGTATTTT,CASSPGWGGPSTDTQYF
TRBJ2-7,-,16,TRBV4-1,-,TGCGCCAGCAGCCAAGGACGGGAACAGTCCTACAATGAGCAGTACTTC,CASSQGREQSYNEQYF
TRBJ1-1,-,16,TRBV7-9,-,TGTGCCAGCAGCTTAGCGTATGCAGGGGAGAACACTGAAGCTTTCTTT,CASSLAYAGENTEAFF
TRBJ2-3,-,12,TRBV12-5,-,TGTGCTAGTGGTTTGACCACAGATACGCAGTATTTT,CASGLTTDTQYF
TRBJ2-3,-,16,TRBV12-3/TRBV12-4,TRBD1,TGTGCCAGCAGCGTGGGGACAGCCGGTTACACAGATACGCAGTATTTT,CASSVGTAGYTDTQYF
TRBJ1-1,-,18,TRBV5-1,TRBD1,TGCGCCAGCAGCGTGACAGGGGCGCACCCACGATTGAACACTGAAGCTTTCTTT,CASSVTGAHPRLNTEAFF
TRBJ2-2,few,15,TRBV15,-,TGTGCCACCACGCGAGGAGGGACCCTCACCGGGGAGCTGTTTTTT,CATTRGGTLTGELFF
TRBJ2-3,many,15,TRBV20-1,-,TGCAGTGCTAGAGGAGGGAGTACTAGCACAGATACGCAGTATTTT,CSARGGSTSTDTQYF
TRBJ2-5,-,14,TRBV7-2,TRBD2,TGTGCCAGCAGGGTAGCGGGGGTTAAAGAGACCCAGTACTTC,CASRVAGVKETQYF
TRBJ2-3,-,14,TRBV7-8,TRBD2,TGTGCCAGCAGCCTCTGGACTAGCCAGGATACGCAGTATTTT,CASSLWTSQDTQYF
TRBJ2-6,-,14,TRBV12-3/TRBV12-4,-,TGTGCCAGCAGTTTTGAGTTCGGGGCCAACGTCCTGACTTTC,CASSFEFGANVLTF
TRBJ2-3,-,19,TRBV4-3,TRBD2,TGCGCCAGCAGCCAAGATTGGAGCGGGGGAGAAACTAGCACAGATACGCAGTATTTT,CASSQDWSGGETSTDTQYF
TRBJ1-2,-,15,TRBV6-5,TRBD1,TGTGCCAGCGGATCACCGGGACAGGGAAACTATGGCTACACCTTC,CASGSPGQGNYGYTF
TRBJ2-3,-,18,TRBV14,-,TGTGCCAGCAGCCAAGATCTTGACCCCGCTTCTTTCACAGATACGCAGTATTTT,CASSQDLDPASFTDTQYF
TRBJ2-1,-,19,TRBV5-1,TRBD2,TGCGCCGGCAGCTTCTTTCCCGGCGGACTAGCCTTCTCCTACAATGAGCAGTTCTTC,CAGSFFPGGLAFSYNEQFF
TRBJ1-4,-,14,TRBV7-2,-,TGTGCCAGCAGCGCGGTGCGGGGGAATGAAAAACTGTTTTTT,CASSAVRGNEKLFF
TRBJ2-3,few,16,TRBV6-5,TRBD2,TGTGCCAGCAGTTACTCAACGCGGGGGGCGGGAGATACGCAGTATTTT,CASSYSTRGAGDTQYF
TRBJ1-6,-,14,TRBV27,-,TGTGCCAGCAGTTTTAGCTCCTATAATTCACCCCTCCACTTT,CASSFSSYNSPLHF
TRBJ2-1,few,17,TRBV20-1,TRBD2,TGCAGTGCTAGAGGGACTAGCGGGGGGGCCTGGTACAATGAGCAGTTCTTC,CSARGTSGGAWYNEQFF
TRBJ2-1,-,15,TRBV12-3/TRBV12-4,TRBD2,TGTGCCAGCAGCCTACTAGGCGGGGGGGATAATGAGCAGTTCTTC,CASSLLGGGDNEQFF
TRBJ2-7,-,14,TRBV4-1,-,TGCGCCAGCGCCTCCAAGGTTGGGCCCTACGAGCAGTACTTC,CASASKVGPYEQYF
TRBJ2-3,-,16,TRBV7-2,-,TGTGCCAGCAGCGGAGGATTAGGTCGGAGGACAGATACGCAGTATTTT,CASSGGLGRRTDTQYF
TRBJ2-2,few,18,TRBV7-2,-,TGTGCCAGCAGCTTTGAGCCGCTATACGGGGCCAACACCGGGGAGCTGTTTTTT,CASSFEPLYGANTGELFF
TRBJ1-1,few,14,TRBV20-1,-,TGCAGTGCCAGCAGAGGGTCCAGGAACACTGAAGCTTTCTTT,CSASRGSRNTEAFF
TRBJ2-7,-,15,TRBV4-1,-,TGCGCCAGCAGCCAAGAGTTAGGGGGTCTCTACGAGCAGTACTTC,CASSQELGGLYEQYF
TRBJ1-5,few,14,TRBV7-2,-,TGTGCCAGCAGCTTATATGGAGGGGATCAGCCCCAGCATTTT,CASSLYGGDQPQHF
TRBJ1-1,few,14,TRBV7-9,-,TGTGCCAGCAGCTTAAACAGCCCGAACACTGAAGCTTTCTTT,CASSLNSPNTEAFF
TRBJ2-1,many,14,TRBV5-5,TRBD2,TGTGCCAGCAGCTCGATCGCGGGGGGAGATGAGCAGTTCTTC,CASSSIAGGDEQFF
TRBJ2-6,few,18,TRBV9,-,TGTGCCAGCAGCCTCTCGGACAGATCCCTCTCTGGGGCCAACGTCCTGACTTTC,CASSLSDRSLSGANVLTF
TRBJ2-1,many,13,TRBV5-1,-,TGCGCCAGCAGCTTGGGGCCGATCAATGAGCAGTTCTTC,CASSLGPINEQFF
TRBJ2-1,many,16,TRBV5-1,TRBD2,TGCGCCAGCAGCTTGAGCACTAGCGGGGGATACAATGAGCAGTTCTTC,CASSLSTSGGYNEQFF
TRBJ2-7,many,12,TRBV12-3/TRBV12-4,-,TGTGCCAGCAGTTTCGTCCGGGGCGAGCAGTACTTC,CASSFVRGEQYF
TRBJ2-5,-,14,TRBV6-2/TRBV6-3,TRBD2,TGTGCCAGCAGTTTCGGCGGGGGGGCAGAGACCCAGTACTTC,CASSFGGGAETQYF
TRBJ1-2,-,14,TRBV15,-,TGTGCCACCAGCAGAGATCAGGGTCCCTATGGCTACACCTTC,CATSRDQGPYGYTF
TRBJ2-3,few,16,TRBV5-6,TRBD1,TGTGCCAGCAGCGCCTACAGGGGGCCACGCACAGATACGCAGTATTTT,CASSAYRGPRTDTQYF
TRBJ2-1,-,12,TRBV30,TRBD1,TGTGCCTGGAGGGACAGGGGCGATGAGCAGTTCTTC,CAWRDRGDEQFF
TRBJ2-3,many,15,TRBV27,TRBD2,TGTGCCAGCAGTACTCAGACTAGCGGGGCGGATACGCAGTATTTT,CASSTQTSGADTQYF
TRBJ2-7,-,16,TRBV29-1,TRBD2,TGCAGCGCCCTGGGGACTACCAGGACTTCCTACAATGAGCAGTACTTC,CSALGTTRTSYNEQYF
TRBJ1-5,many,15,TRBV20-1,-,TGCAGTGCTAGAGATGCCGGTAATGGGGGAGGGCCCCAGCATTTT,CSARDAGNGGGPQHF
TRBJ2-7,-,14,TRBV20-1,TRBD2,TGCAGTGCTAGAGATGGACTAGCCGAATACGAGCAGTACTTC,CSARDGLAEYEQYF